This section outlines one T cell receptor beta chain sequence together with its context. The antigen is undetermined. The data were taken from a study of identifying expanded T cells in peripheral blood. Whole-study results and caveats: Roughly 1.1 clones differed between technical replicates, versus approximately 16 and 19 over time.

From germline, CDR1 is SGDLS and CDR2 YYNGEE. The CDR3 totals 13 residues. Deletions cut 3 bases from V and 5 bases from J, with 9 bases between. Some clones are missing from TCRdb's copy, which holds only in-frame ones; the method was immunoSEQ multiplex PCR. The data hold roughly 78,000 clones, with under 90% observed a single time. Collection occurred without any documented infections or immune events in donors. The gene calls are TRBV9 and TRBJ2-1; D unresolved. The source of this sequence is a person between 18 and 69 years old in good health. Sample: blood. The CDR3 region has the DNA TGTGCCAGCAGCGCTAACGTCGACAATGAGCAGTTCTTC. Residues: CASSANVDNEQFF.